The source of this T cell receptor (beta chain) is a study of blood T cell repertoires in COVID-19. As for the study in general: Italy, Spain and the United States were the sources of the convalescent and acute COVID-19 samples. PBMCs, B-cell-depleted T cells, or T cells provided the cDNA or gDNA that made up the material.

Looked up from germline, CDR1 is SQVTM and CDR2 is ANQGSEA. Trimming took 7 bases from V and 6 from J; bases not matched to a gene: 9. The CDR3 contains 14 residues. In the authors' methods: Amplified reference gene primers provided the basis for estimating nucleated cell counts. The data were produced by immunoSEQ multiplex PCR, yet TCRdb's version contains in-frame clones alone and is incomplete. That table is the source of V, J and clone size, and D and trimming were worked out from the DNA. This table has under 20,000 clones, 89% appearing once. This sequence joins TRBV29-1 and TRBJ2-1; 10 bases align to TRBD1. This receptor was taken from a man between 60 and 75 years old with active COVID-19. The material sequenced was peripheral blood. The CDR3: CSGTDRGRGNEQFF. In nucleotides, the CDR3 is TGCAGCGGGACCGACAGGGGGCGCGGCAATGAGCAGTTCTTC.